A single sample is the source of the 15 T cell receptor beta chains below, sequenced in a study of blood T cell repertoires in COVID-19. Profiled with immunoSEQ multiplex PCR; TCRdb holds only in-frame clones, not every one. The table lists 150,000 to 180,000 clones, about 86% of them singletons. What was sequenced was PBMCs or T cells enriched from blood (not recorded which). The receptors originated from a man aged 50-59 years who had recovered from COVID-19.

This clone has more than one count but fewer than ten. This chain uses TRBV6-5 with TRBJ1-3; tentatively, D is TRBD1 (5 bases). The CDR3 has 13 amino acids. Germline assignment: CDR1 MNHEY and CDR2 SVGAGI. V lost 7 bases to trimming and J lost 4 bases, with 11 bases between them. CDR3 sequence (DNA): TGTGCCAGCACAGAAGGGGTCGGAAACACCATATATTTT. Encoded protein: CASTEGVGNTIYF.

V usage is TRBV5-1 and J usage is TRBJ2-2; 9 bases are shared with TRBD1. The CDR3 length is 15 residues. V trimming: 6 bases; J trimming: 4 bases; junction bases outside the gene matches: 7. Germline V lookup: CDR1 SGHRS, CDR2 YFSETQ. The DNA for the CDR3 is TGCGCCAGCACTATGGGACAGGGAGGCACCGGGGAGCTGTTTTTT. Protein sequence: CASTMGQGGTGELFF.

The V call is TRBV3-1 (or the pseudogene TRBV3-2), the J call TRBJ2-3, with 9 bases that match TRBD2. V was clipped by 6 bases and J by 4 bases; unmatched bases: 8. The V gene's germline CDR1 is LGHDT and CDR2 YNNKEL (reference sequence). This CDR3 is built from 15 residues. The CDR3 protein is CASRATSGGSDTQYF. CDR3 DNA sequence: TGTGCCAGCAGGGCTACGAGCGGGGGGTCAGATACGCAGTATTTT.

The rearrangement joins TRBV3-1 (or the pseudogene TRBV3-2) to TRBJ1-5; 10 positions agree with TRBD1. There are 14 residues in the CDR3. Germline V gives CDR1 LGHDT, CDR2 YNNKEL (reference sequence). J was trimmed by 3 bases and V by 5 bases; bases with no gene match: 1. CDR3 amino acids: CASSGTGANQPQHF. The CDR3 DNA is TGTGCCAGCAGCGGGACAGGGGCCAATCAGCCCCAGCATTTT.

The gene calls are TRBV5-4 and TRBJ2-2, with D uncertain. This CDR3 spans 11 amino acids. V lost 5 bases, J lost 6 bases, and 5 bases lay in between. Germline V gene lookup returns CDR1 SGHNT and CDR2 YYREEE (reference sequence). The CDR3 spells CASREAGELFF. The CDR3 coding sequence is TGTGCCAGCAGAGAGGCCGGGGAGCTGTTTTTT.

V and J are TRBV24-1 and TRBJ1-5, with TRBD1 matching 7 bases. Germline CDR1 reads KGHDR; CDR2 reads SFDVKD. CDR3 length: 16 amino acids. V gave up 0 bases and J gave up 4 bases; unmatched junction bases: 5. Written as DNA, the CDR3 is TGTGCCACCAGTGATTTGCGGGACAGAGGAAATCAGCCCCAGCATTTT. As protein: CATSDLRDRGNQPQHF.

The chain employs TRBV10-3 and TRBJ1-1; D uncertain. CDR1 and CDR2 from the germline V gene are ENHRY and SYGVKD. The CDR3 is 15 amino acids. V was trimmed by 3 bases and J by 7 bases, leaving 18 bases between them. The CDR3 here is CAISDPRGVTLEAFF. DNA for the CDR3: TGTGCCATCAGTGACCCTCGGGGAGTGACCCTTGAAGCTTTCTTT.

The gene calls are TRBV3-1 (or the pseudogene TRBV3-2) and TRBJ2-1; TRBD1 matches 7 bases. The CDR3 runs 13 residues. Germline-derived CDR1 and CDR2 are LGHDT and YNNKEL (reference sequence). The ends lost 3 bases at V and 14 bases at J; junction bases unmatched: 10. This chain's CDR3 is CASSQGDRAREFF. CDR3 nucleotide sequence: TGTGCCAGCAGCCAGGGCGACAGGGCCAGGGAGTTCTTC.

The rearrangement joins TRBV5-4 to TRBJ1-3, with D possibly TRBD1 on 6 matching bases. CDR1 and CDR2 (germline): SGHNT, YYREEE (reference sequence). V lost 4 bases and J 1 base, leaving 18 bases between the germline ends. This CDR3 is 17 amino acids long. CDR3 sequence: CASSPGEAGASGNTIYF. In DNA form, the CDR3 reads TGTGCCAGCAGCCCCGGGGAGGCGGGGGCTTCTGGAAACACCATATATTTT.

The genes are TRBV4-1 and TRBJ1-5; D uncertain. The V end was cut by 6 bases, the J end by 4 bases, with 19 bases between. In germline, CDR1 is MGHRA, CDR2 YSYEKL. The length of the CDR3 is 16 residues. In DNA, the CDR3 is TGCGCCAGCAGTCCCACCTTTCGGGTAGCAAATCAGCCCCAGCATTTT. This translates into CASSPTFRVANQPQHF.

The chain links TRBV5-6 to TRBJ1-6; 7 nucleotides line up with TRBD1. CDR3 size: 15 residues. Germline CDR1 is SGHDT and CDR2 is YYEEEE. V was clipped by 5 bases and J by 9 bases; unmatched bases: 11. In DNA, the CDR3 is TGTGCCAGCAGGGGCGGGACAGCTCCCGGTTCACCCCTCCACTTT. Translated: CASRGGTAPGSPLHF.

The rearrangement uses TRBV15 and TRBJ2-2, with TRBD2 as a possible D gene (5 bases). The CDR3 has 15 residues. The V and J ends lost 0 bases and 4 bases respectively, with 9 bases between them. Germline V gives CDR1 LNHNV, CDR2 YYDKDF (reference sequence). The CDR3 nucleotides read TGTGCCACCAGCAGAGAGGCGGGCCGCACCGGGGAGCTGTTTTTT. It translates to CATSREAGRTGELFF. Filled out from reference TRBV15 and TRBJ2-2, the complete variable domain reads DAMVIQNPRYQVTQFGKPVTLSCSQTLNHNVMYWYQQKSSQAPKLLFHYYDKDFNNEADTPDNFQSRRPNTSFCFLDIRSPGLGDTAMYLCATSREAGRTGELFFGEGSRLTVL.

The chain recombines TRBV7-9 with TRBJ2-5, with unresolved D. Germline loops: CDR1 SEHNR, CDR2 FQNEAQ (reference sequence). The CDR3 has 12 residues. V shed 2 bases and J shed 4 bases, with 5 bases lying between them. For the CDR3, the DNA is TGTGCCAGCAGCTTATCCCGAGAGACCCAGTACTTC. Translated, it gives CASSLSRETQYF.

This clone was recorded only once. The CDR3 reads CASSITQGALEPQHF. The CDR3, as DNA: TGTGCCAGTAGTATAACACAGGGGGCCCTGGAGCCCCAGCATTTT. The chain links TRBV19 to TRBJ1-5, with TRBD1 matching 9 bases. The germline V gene encodes CDR1 LNHDA and CDR2 SQIVND (reference sequence). Germline trimming cut 2 bases from V and 8 bases from J; bases unmatched to any gene: 7. This CDR3 is 15 amino acids long.

This rearrangement joins TRBV11-2 to TRBJ1-6; no reliable D call. CDR3 length equals 16 residues. V shed 6 bases and J shed 4 bases, with 16 bases lying between them. Germline V CDR1 and CDR2: SGHAT, FQNNGV. The CDR3 DNA sequence: TGTGCCAGCAGTGTCCTGACAACCCAGTATAATTCACCCCTCCACTTT. Its translation: CASSVLTTQYNSPLHF.